One and the same sample provided the 29 T cell receptor beta chains below, sequenced in a study of blood T cell repertoires in COVID-19. Some clones are missing from TCRdb's copy, which holds only in-frame ones; the method was immunoSEQ multiplex PCR. The table lists 300,000 to 450,000 clones, approximately 89% of them singletons. The material sequenced was peripheral blood. The receptors were gathered from a woman aged 55-70 years with COVID-19, enrolled during active disease.

This chain uses TRBV7-2 with TRBJ2-7; TRBD1 aligns across 10 bases. This CDR3 has 13 amino acids. Per germline, CDR1 SGHTA and CDR2 FQGNSA. V trimming: 5 bases; J trimming: 3 bases; junction bases outside the gene matches: 1. The CDR3 nucleotides read TGTGCCAGCAGCCGGACAGGGGGCTACGAGCAGTACTTC. This gives the protein CASSRTGGYEQYF.

In regard to this clone: Other DNA variants within this sample encode the same CDR3. This rearrangement joins TRBV5-1 to TRBJ2-5; D is ambiguous. With 1 base removed from V and 5 bases from J, the gap between germline ends came to 9 bases. The CDR3 is 13 residues long. Germline V gene sequence: CDR1 SGHRS, CDR2 YFSETQ. The CDR3 nucleotides are TGCGCCAGCAGCTTGATCCCCCGGGAGACCCAGTACTTC. It translates to CASSLIPRETQYF. Complete variable domain (other parts from reference TRBV5-1 and TRBJ2-5): KAGVTQTPRYLIKTRGQQVTLSCSPISGHRSVSWYQQTPGQGLQFLFEYFSETQRNKGNFPGRFSGRQFSNSRSEMNVSTLELGDSALYLCASSLIPRETQYFGPGTRLLVL.

CDR3: CASSQPGSSGNTIYF. CDR3 DNA sequence: TGTGCCAGCAGCCAACCCGGGAGCTCTGGAAACACCATATATTTT. V is TRBV3-1 (or the pseudogene TRBV3-2) and J is TRBJ1-3; D call uncertain. The CDR3 totals 15 residues. V was clipped by 2 bases and J by 0 bases, with 8 bases between them. Germline-derived CDR1 and CDR2 are LGHDT and YNNKEL (reference sequence).

This clone was recorded once. The chain is built from TRBV10-3 and TRBJ2-3, with TRBD2 matching 9 bases. V lost 4 bases and J lost 2; bases outside the gene matches: 7. Germline assignment: CDR1 ENHRY and CDR2 SYGVKD. The CDR3 is 16 amino acids. The DNA for the CDR3 is TGTGCCATCAGTGCTTGGGTAGCGGGGGACACAGATACGCAGTATTTT. Encoded protein: CAISAWVAGDTDTQYF.

V usage is TRBV10-1 and J usage is TRBJ1-1; D gene uncertain. Germline lookup yields CDR1 WNHNN and CDR2 SYGVQD (reference sequence). The CDR3 loop spans 18 amino acids. V was clipped by 11 bases and J by 0 bases, with 28 bases between them. CDR3 protein: CAPPGVSGKSDMNTEAFF. The DNA for the CDR3 is TGCGCCCCCCCCGGGGTTTCGGGAAAATCTGATATGAACACTGAAGCTTTCTTT.

V gene TRBV5-4 combines with J gene TRBJ2-3, with D perhaps TRBD1 (5 bases). This CDR3 has 19 amino acids. V was clipped by 0 bases and J by 2 bases, with 22 bases between them. Germline values: CDR1 SGHNT, CDR2 YYREEE (reference sequence). CDR3 sequence reads: CASSLDGVGAYGYTDTQYF. The CDR3 nucleotides are TGTGCCAGCAGCTTGGACGGCGTAGGGGCCTATGGGTACACAGATACGCAGTATTTT.

This chain uses TRBV11-2 with TRBJ1-2; perhaps TRBD1 as D (6 bases). This CDR3 comprises 15 residues. The germline V gene encodes CDR1 SGHAT and CDR2 FQNNGV. The ends were cut back, 5 bases at V and 0 bases at J, with 13 bases in the middle. DNA for the CDR3: TGTGCCAGCAGCCTTGGGACACCAGCTAACTATGGCTACACCTTC. It is translated as CASSLGTPANYGYTF.

The chain recombines TRBV3-1 (or the pseudogene TRBV3-2) with TRBJ1-2; perhaps TRBD1 as D (5 bases). Trimming shortened V by 4 bases and J by 8 bases, and 17 bases separated the two germline ends. The length of the CDR3 is 14 residues. Germline loops: CDR1 LGHDT, CDR2 YNNKEL (reference sequence). In DNA form, the CDR3 reads TGTGCCAGCAGCCTTCGGACATACTATTACGGCTACACCTTC. As protein: CASSLRTYYYGYTF.

This chain links TRBV5-1 with TRBJ2-2, with D uncertain. The V end lost 6 bases, the J end lost 4 bases, and 10 bases lay between the germline ends. The CDR3 runs to 13 residues. Germline V gene data show CDR1 as SGHRS and CDR2 as YFSETQ. CDR3 nucleotides: TGCGCCAGCACCCAGGAACTCACCGGGGAGCTGTTTTTT. Its translation: CASTQELTGELFF. Complete variable domain (other parts from reference TRBV5-1 and TRBJ2-2): KAGVTQTPRYLIKTRGQQVTLSCSPISGHRSVSWYQQTPGQGLQFLFEYFSETQRNKGNFPGRFSGRQFSNSRSEMNVSTLELGDSALYLCASTQELTGELFFGEGSRLTVL.

This chain links TRBV5-1 with TRBJ1-4, with 9 bases identical to TRBD1. CDR1 and CDR2 (germline): SGHRS, YFSETQ. Unmatched junction bases numbered 7, after V lost 3 bases and J lost 4 bases. The CDR3 is 16 amino acids. CDR3: CASSSTDRGYNEKLFF. CDR3 nucleotide sequence: TGCGCCAGCAGCTCCACCGACAGGGGGTATAATGAAAAACTGTTTTTT.

The chain employs TRBV7-2 and TRBJ2-5; 7 bases line up with TRBD1. J lost 3 bases, V lost 6 bases, and 7 bases had no gene match. Germline V lookup: CDR1 SGHTA, CDR2 FQGNSA. The CDR3 extends over 14 amino acids. CDR3 nucleotide sequence: TGTGCCAGCAGTTCCTACCAGGGGGAAGAGACCCAGTACTTC. Protein: CASSSYQGEETQYF.

In its sample, this clone was seen a few times. V usage is TRBV7-2 and J usage is TRBJ1-1; D gene ambiguous. Germline CDR1 reads SGHTA; CDR2 reads FQGNSA. The germline V and J ends were trimmed by 0 bases and 2 bases, with 7 bases remaining between them. The CDR3 is 14 amino acids. CDR3 sequence (DNA): TGTGCCAGCAGCTTAGCACAGTTCAACACTGAAGCTTTCTTT. As protein: CASSLAQFNTEAFF.

This clone has a handful of counts. The V call is TRBV9, the J call TRBJ1-3; TRBD1 agrees at 8 bases. The CDR3 has 14 amino acids. Germline V gene lookup returns CDR1 SGDLS and CDR2 YYNGEE. Unmatched junction bases numbered 6, after V lost 8 bases and J lost 2 bases. The CDR3 reads CARGPQGAGNTIYF. Here the CDR3 DNA reads TGTGCCAGGGGGCCACAGGGGGCTGGAAACACCATATATTTT.

This clone was detected once. J is TRBJ2-2 and V is TRBV6-5, with unresolved D. The CDR3 consists of 14 residues. V was shortened by 2 bases and J by 0 bases, with 4 bases between the two germline ends. Germline V gene lookup returns CDR1 MNHEY and CDR2 SVGAGI. The CDR3 is CASSYGPNTGELFF. The CDR3 DNA reads TGTGCCAGCAGTTACGGCCCGAACACCGGGGAGCTGTTTTTT.

J is TRBJ2-2 and V is TRBV2, with TRBD1 matching over 8 bases. CDR3 size: 14 residues. Germline V gene lookup returns CDR1 SNHLY and CDR2 FYNNEI. Trimming cost V 4 bases and J 4 bases; bases outside gene matches: 2. CDR3: CASSGTGTTGELFF. The CDR3 nucleotides read TGTGCCAGCAGTGGGACAGGGACCACCGGGGAGCTGTTTTTT.

In this sample, this clone turned up a few times. The chain carries TRBV4-1 and TRBJ1-4; D ambiguous. CDR3 length equals 15 residues. Germline V gene data show CDR1 as MGHRA and CDR2 as YSYEKL. V lost 0 bases, J lost 7 bases, and 12 bases lay in between. This chain's CDR3 is CASSQDWEVREKLFF. The CDR3 DNA reads TGCGCCAGCAGCCAAGACTGGGAGGTTCGTGAAAAACTGTTTTTT.

This clone has a handful of counts. This chain uses TRBV7-9 with TRBJ2-2; 8 bases are shared with TRBD2. Trimming at V came to 5 bases and at J to 1 base, leaving 3 bases not matched to a gene. This CDR3 has 15 residues. Germline CDR1 is SEHNR and CDR2 is FQNEAQ (reference sequence). CDR3 DNA sequence: TGTGCCAGCAGCCCGAGCGGGGGGAACACCGGGGAGCTGTTTTTT. Protein sequence: CASSPSGGNTGELFF.

The rearrangement joins TRBV4-1 to TRBJ1-1; maybe TRBD1 (6 bases). V lost 5 bases, J lost 2 bases, and 15 bases lay in between. CDR1 and CDR2 from the germline V gene are MGHRA and YSYEKL. This CDR3 region has 15 residues. The CDR3 loop reads CASSYGGGLNTEAFF. The CDR3 bases are TGCGCCAGCAGCTATGGGGGGGGGCTTAACACTGAAGCTTTCTTT.

The chain links TRBV5-1 to TRBJ2-1; D may be TRBD2 (5 bases). The germline gives CDR1 SGHRS, CDR2 YFSETQ. V lost 8 bases and J lost 7, with 7 bases in between. The CDR3 covers 10 residues. CDR3 in DNA: TGCGCCAGTAGGAGGAATGAGCAGTTCTTC. Its protein is CASRRNEQFF.

J is TRBJ2-4 and V is TRBV28; 16 bases match TRBD2. The germline V gene encodes CDR1 MDHEN and CDR2 SYDVKM. V lost 11 bases to trimming and J lost 7 bases; unmatched junction nucleotides: 5. The CDR3 has 14 amino acids. CDR3 sequence (DNA): TGTGCCGCGGGACTAGCGGGGGGGAAGAACATTCAGTACTTC. Protein: CAAGLAGGKNIQYF.

This chain joins TRBV6-2 or TRBV6-3 and TRBJ2-6; a possible D gene is TRBD2 (5 bases). The CDR3 length is 17 residues. V shed 2 bases and J shed 1 base, with 12 bases lying between them. Germline assignment: CDR1 MNHEY and CDR2 SVGEGT. Here the CDR3 DNA reads TGTGCCAGCAGTTACAGCGGTCCATGGTCTGGGGCCAACGTCCTGACTTTC. Amino acid sequence: CASSYSGPWSGANVLTF.

V and J are TRBV6-5 and TRBJ2-3, with TRBD2 matching 8 bases. Germline V gene data show CDR1 as MNHEY and CDR2 as SVGAGI. The CDR3 has 15 amino acids. V shed 7 bases and J 10 bases; nucleotides not matched to a gene: 16. The CDR3 protein is CASTSGTSGSFAQYF. Here the CDR3 DNA reads TGTGCCAGCACCTCCGGGACTAGTGGTTCCTTTGCGCAGTATTTT.

This chain links TRBV5-1 with TRBJ1-4; no clear D. Deletions cut 5 bases from V and 0 bases from J, with 5 bases between. Germline-derived CDR1 and CDR2 are SGHRS and YFSETQ. This CDR3 has 13 amino acids. CDR3 nucleotides: TGCGCCAGCAGGCGATCAACTAATGAAAAACTGTTTTTT. Its translation is CASRRSTNEKLFF.

The chain employs TRBV7-3 and TRBJ1-1; D perhaps matches TRBD1 (5 bases). The CDR3 runs to 14 residues. Germline V gene data show CDR1 as SGHTA and CDR2 as FQGTGA. Between the trimmed V and J ends, which lost 1 base and 6 bases, there was a span of 12 bases. In nucleotides, the CDR3 is TGTGCCAGCAGCTTAATGGGGGGAGCGGCTGAAGCTTTCTTT. Translating it yields CASSLMGGAAEAFF.

Here the CDR3 reads CASSQDRAGRGPGYTF. In DNA, the CDR3 is TGTGCCAGCAGCCAAGATAGGGCAGGGCGGGGCCCTGGCTACACCTTC. This sequence joins TRBV3-1 (or the pseudogene TRBV3-2) and TRBJ1-2, with a weak D call TRBD1 (5 bases). There are 16 residues in the CDR3. Germline CDR1 LGHDT, CDR2 YNNKEL (reference sequence). The V end was cut by 0 bases, the J end by 7 bases, with 18 bases between.

The chain employs TRBV12-3 or TRBV12-4 and TRBJ1-2; no clear D gene. The CDR3 is made up of 12 amino acids. Trimming stripped 6 bases from V and 8 bases from J, with 13 bases between. The CDR3 region is CASSRSLRGYTF. The CDR3 region has the DNA TGTGCCAGCAGCCGCTCACTCCGGGGCTACACCTTC.

This chain joins TRBV4-1 and TRBJ1-4, with D perhaps TRBD1 (5 bases). Looked up from germline, CDR1 is MGHRA and CDR2 is YSYEKL. Trimming left V 4 bases short and J 12 bases short, with 15 bases between. This CDR3 region has 13 residues. The DNA of the CDR3 is TGCGCCAGCAGCCGGCGGGGGACCTTTCAACTGTTTTTT. As protein: CASSRRGTFQLFF.

The gene calls are TRBV9 and TRBJ2-2; unclear D gene. Trimming shortened V by 0 bases and J by 4 bases, and 10 bases separated the two germline ends. Germline assignment: CDR1 SGDLS and CDR2 YYNGEE. This CDR3 comprises 15 residues. This chain's CDR3 is CASSVVVGATGELFF. CDR3 DNA: TGTGCCAGCAGCGTAGTTGTCGGAGCCACCGGGGAGCTGTTTTTT.

A word on this clone: Other DNA sequences in the sample encode the same CDR3. The V gene is TRBV27, the J gene TRBJ1-2; possibly TRBD1 for D (5 bases). V was shortened by 3 bases and J by 4 bases, with 9 bases between the two germline ends. The CDR3 runs to 13 residues. Per the germline V gene, CDR1 is MNHEY and CDR2 is SMNVEV (reference sequence). The CDR3 DNA reads as TGTGCCAGCAGTTTTAGGGGTGGCTATGGCTACACCTTC. Protein: CASSFRGGYGYTF.